A single sample gave rise to the 13 T cell receptor beta chains below, sequenced in a study of blood T cell repertoires in COVID-19. Generated by immunoSEQ multiplex PCR, the TCRdb table keeps only in-frame clones and is missing some. The data contain around 200,000 clones, around 80% of them singletons. The sequenced sample consisted of peripheral blood. These receptor sequences come from a human donor in a cohort sampled during active COVID-19.

Of note for this clone: This same CDR3 is encoded by further DNA sequences in the sample. The chain joins TRBV27 to TRBJ1-5, with D tentatively TRBD1 (5 bases). The CDR3 sequence is 14 residues long. CDR1 and CDR2 (germline): MNHEY, SMNVEV (reference sequence). The V and J ends lost 5 bases and 2 bases respectively, with 10 bases between them. The CDR3 is CASSPGTGNQPQHF. The CDR3, as DNA: TGTGCCAGCAGTCCTGGGACTGGCAATCAGCCCCAGCATTTT.

This clone was seen a single time. The chain uses TRBV11-2 and TRBJ2-7; maybe TRBD2 (5 bases). CDR1 SGHAT and CDR2 FQNNGV come from the germline V gene. The CDR3 runs to 13 residues. Trimming removed 2 bases from V and 3 bases from J, with 8 bases in between. The CDR3 DNA reads TGTGCCAGCAGCTTATCGGGATTCTACGAGCAGTACTTC. Translation gives CASSLSGFYEQYF.

This clone showed up just once. The chain employs TRBV7-9 and TRBJ2-5; 7 nucleotides align to TRBD1. CDR1 SEHNR and CDR2 FQNEAQ come from the germline V gene (reference sequence). The CDR3 contains 13 residues. V shed 5 bases, J shed 2 bases, and the junction held 2 bases outside the gene matches. The CDR3 spells CASSTTGQETQYF. Here the CDR3 DNA reads TGTGCCAGCAGCACGACAGGGCAAGAGACCCAGTACTTC.

V usage is TRBV5-4 and J usage is TRBJ2-1; no definite D call. Germline V CDR1 and CDR2: SGHNT, YYREEE (reference sequence). CDR3 length: 15 amino acids. The germline V and J ends were trimmed by 4 bases and 7 bases, with 18 bases remaining between them. The CDR3 DNA reads as TGTGCCAGCAGCCTCGGGTCTCCTGATGGTAATGAGCAGTTCTTC. Translation gives CASSLGSPDGNEQFF.

The rearrangement links TRBV7-8 to TRBJ2-1; 7 bases are a match to TRBD1. V was pared by 5 bases and J by 6 bases, with 4 bases of the junction left unmatched. The CDR3 contains 13 residues. From germline, CDR1 is SGHVS and CDR2 FQNEAQ. The DNA of the CDR3 is TGTGCCAGCAGCGCAAGGACAGGCAATGAGCAGTTCTTC. Protein: CASSARTGNEQFF.

The chain uses TRBV7-9 and TRBJ1-1; TRBD1 matches 12 bases. Trimming at V came to 5 bases and at J to 1 base, leaving 2 bases not matched to a gene. The length of the CDR3 is 15 residues. In germline, CDR1 is SEHNR, CDR2 FQNEAQ (reference sequence). CDR3 sequence reads: CASSGDRGRNTEAFF. The CDR3 bases are TGTGCCAGCAGCGGGGACAGGGGGCGGAACACTGAAGCTTTCTTT.

CDR3 region: CASSLGGLGNQPQHF. CDR3 DNA: TGTGCCAGCAGCTTGGGGGGATTGGGCAATCAGCCCCAGCATTTT. The J gene is TRBJ1-5, the V gene TRBV7-9; possibly TRBD1 for D (5 bases). CDR3 length: 15 amino acids. V shed 3 bases and J shed 2 bases, with 11 bases lying between them. Germline loops: CDR1 SEHNR, CDR2 FQNEAQ (reference sequence).

The rearrangement joins TRBV27 to TRBJ1-2, with TRBD1 identical over 8 bases. V trimming: 4 bases; J trimming: 8 bases; junction bases outside the gene matches: 9. CDR1 MNHEY and CDR2 SMNVEV come from the germline V gene (reference sequence). The CDR3 is 14 amino acids. The CDR3 coding sequence is TGTGCCAGCAGTTCTCGGACAGGGATTGAGGGCTACACCTTC. This codes for CASSSRTGIEGYTF.

The gene calls are TRBV21-1 and TRBJ2-7; TRBD1 is taken as the D call from the table, unchecked against the DNA. TRBV21-1 is listed as a pseudogene. The CDR3 has 14 residues. The CDR3 spells CASSKGGRSYEQYF. DNA of the CDR3: TGTGCCAGCAGCAAAGGGGGCAGGTCCTACGAGCAGTACTTC.

V gene TRBV13 combines with J gene TRBJ1-1, with D perhaps TRBD1 (5 bases). Trimming cost V 5 bases and J 7 bases, with 11 bases left between them. The CDR3 totals 12 residues. CDR1 PRHDT and CDR2 FYEKMQ come from the germline V gene (reference sequence). CDR3 region: CASSPNRFEAFF. The CDR3 nucleotides read TGTGCCAGCAGCCCTAACAGGTTTGAAGCTTTCTTT.

This clone was observed a single time. The chain links TRBV5-1 to TRBJ1-3; the D gene is possibly TRBD1 (5 bases). Germline V gene lookup returns CDR1 SGHRS and CDR2 YFSETQ. V was trimmed by 4 bases and J by 0 bases, leaving 11 bases between them. The CDR3 spans 15 residues. DNA of the CDR3: TGCGCCAGCAGCCCTAGTGACAGCTCTGGAAACACCATATATTTT. This sequence encodes CASSPSDSSGNTIYF.

The chain recombines TRBV11-2 with TRBJ2-1; D unclear. Germline V CDR1 and CDR2: SGHAT, FQNNGV. The CDR3 is 14 amino acids. V was clipped by 0 bases and J by 6 bases, with 9 bases between them. The CDR3 DNA is TGTGCCAGCAGCTTAGACCTCCCCCGCAATGAGCAGTTCTTC. As protein: CASSLDLPRNEQFF.

The chain has TRBV27 and TRBJ1-5; TRBD1 matches at 10 bases. After removal of 9 bases from V and 3 bases from J, the junction contained 8 bases not matched to a gene. Germline V CDR1 and CDR2: MNHEY, SMNVEV (reference sequence). The CDR3 spans 15 residues. The CDR3 DNA sequence: TGTGCCAGTCGCCCGGGACAGGGGAACAATCAGCCCCAGCATTTT. It encodes CASRPGQGNNQPQHF.